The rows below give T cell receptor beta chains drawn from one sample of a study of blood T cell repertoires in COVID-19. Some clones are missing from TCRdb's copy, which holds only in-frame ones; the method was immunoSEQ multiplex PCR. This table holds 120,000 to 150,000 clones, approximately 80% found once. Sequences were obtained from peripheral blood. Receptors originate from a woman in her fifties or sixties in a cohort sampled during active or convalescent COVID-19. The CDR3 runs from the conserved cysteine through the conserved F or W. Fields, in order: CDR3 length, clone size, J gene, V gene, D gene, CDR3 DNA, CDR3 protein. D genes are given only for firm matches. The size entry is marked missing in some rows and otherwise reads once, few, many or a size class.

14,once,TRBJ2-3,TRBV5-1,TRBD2,TGCGCCAGCAGCTTAGGCCAGGGAGGGGATACGCAGTATTTT,CASSLGQGGDTQYF
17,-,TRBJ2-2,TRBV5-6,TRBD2,TGTGCCAGCAGTCCGGTCGGCGGGGGGGCTAGCACCGGGGAGCTGTTTTTT,CASSPVGGGASTGELFF
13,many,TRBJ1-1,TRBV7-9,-,TGTGCCAGCAGCTTAGGGGCCTCCACTGAAGCTTTCTTT,CASSLGASTEAFF
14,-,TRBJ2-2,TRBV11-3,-,TGTGCCAGCTCGGGGACACTGAACACCGGGGAGCTGTTTTTT,CASSGTLNTGELFF
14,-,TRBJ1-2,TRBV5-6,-,TGTGCCAGCAGCTTGTTAAGCCTTGCCTATGGCTACACCTTC,CASSLLSLAYGYTF
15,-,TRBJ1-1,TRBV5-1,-,TGCGCCAGCAGCCAGACCTTACAGGGAAACACTGAAGCTTTCTTT,CASSQTLQGNTEAFF
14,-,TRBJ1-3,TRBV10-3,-,TGTGCCACCCTAGCTGTAAGCTCTGGAAACACCATATATTTT,CATLAVSSGNTIYF
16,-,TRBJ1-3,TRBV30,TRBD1,TGTGCCTGGAGTGTACTCGTCGGACAGGGGTTTAACACCATATATTTT,CAWSVLVGQGFNTIYF
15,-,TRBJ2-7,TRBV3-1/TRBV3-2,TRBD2,TGTGCCAGCAGTCGGCTAGCGGGGGCTTATTACGAGCAGTACTTC,CASSRLAGAYYEQYF
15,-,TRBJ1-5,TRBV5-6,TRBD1,TGTGCCAGCAGCTGGTCGACAGGGGGCAATCAGCCCCAGCATTTT,CASSWSTGGNQPQHF
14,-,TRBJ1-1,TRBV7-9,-,TGTGCCAGCAGGCCGGGACATATGAACACTGAAGCTTTCTTT,CASRPGHMNTEAFF
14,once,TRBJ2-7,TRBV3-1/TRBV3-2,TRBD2,TGTGCCAGCAGCCCCGCTGCGGGCGGGAGGGAGCAGTACTTC,CASSPAAGGREQYF
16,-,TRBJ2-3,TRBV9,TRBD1,TGTGCCAGCAGCGTAGGAGGGGGCTTGGGCACAGATACGCAGTATTTT,CASSVGGGLGTDTQYF
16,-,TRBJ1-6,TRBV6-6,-,TGTGCCAGCAGTTACTCGAATCAGGGAAGGAATTCACCCCTCCACTTT,CASSYSNQGRNSPLHF
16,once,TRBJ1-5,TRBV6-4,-,TGTGCCAGCAGTGACTCGAGACTCAAGGGCAATCAGCCCCAGCATTTT,CASSDSRLKGNQPQHF
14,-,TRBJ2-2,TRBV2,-,TGTGCCAGCCTGGAGGAGCCGGGGACCGGGGAGCTGTTTTTT,CASLEEPGTGELFF
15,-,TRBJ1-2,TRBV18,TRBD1,TGTGCCAGCTCACCCGCGACAGGGATTAACTATGGCTACACCTTC,CASSPATGINYGYTF
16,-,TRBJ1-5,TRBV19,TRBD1,TGTGCCAGTAGTATTGGGCAGGGGGCGGGCAATCAGCCCCAGCATTTT,CASSIGQGAGNQPQHF
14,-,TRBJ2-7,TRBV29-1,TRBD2,TGCAGCGTTGGGTCTGGCGGGAGGGCCTACGAGCAGTACTTC,CSVGSGGRAYEQYF
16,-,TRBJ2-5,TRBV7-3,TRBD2,TGTGCCAGCAGCTTAAAGAGCGGGGGCAGGGAGGAGACCCAGTACTTC,CASSLKSGGREETQYF
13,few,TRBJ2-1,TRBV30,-,TGTGCCTGGACCGGACTGATTTACAATGAGCAGTTCTTC,CAWTGLIYNEQFF
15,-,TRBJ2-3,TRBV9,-,TGTGCCAGCAGCCCATACAGGGCCAGCACAGATACGCAGTATTTT,CASSPYRASTDTQYF
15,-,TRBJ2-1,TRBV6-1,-,TGTGCCAGCAGACGAGCGGGCAGCTCCTACAATGAGCAGTTCTTC,CASRRAGSSYNEQFF
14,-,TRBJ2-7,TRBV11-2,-,TGTGCCAGCAGCTTAGATCCGGGGGACCACGAGCAGTACTTC,CASSLDPGDHEQYF
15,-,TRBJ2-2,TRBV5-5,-,TGTGCCAGCAGCGGGGACATCGGAGACACCGGGGAGCTGTTTTTT,CASSGDIGDTGELFF
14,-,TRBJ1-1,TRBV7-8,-,TGTGCCAGCAGCTTAGAGGGGGTGAACACTGAAGCTTTCTTT,CASSLEGVNTEAFF
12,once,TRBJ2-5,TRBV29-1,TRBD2,TGCAGCGTTGCCGGGACTAGTGACCCCCAGTACTTC,CSVAGTSDPQYF
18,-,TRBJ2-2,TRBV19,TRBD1,TGTGCCAGTAGTAATAGGGCGCAGGGGGCTATTGCCACCGGGGAGCTGTTTTTT,CASSNRAQGAIATGELFF
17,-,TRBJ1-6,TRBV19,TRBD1,TGTGCCAGTAGTGCTCGGGACAGGATGTCCTATAATTCACCCCTCCACTTT,CASSARDRMSYNSPLHF
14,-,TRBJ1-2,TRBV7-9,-,TGTGCCAGCAGCTTTGACCCAGGAAACTATGGCTACACCTTC,CASSFDPGNYGYTF
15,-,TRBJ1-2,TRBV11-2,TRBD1,TGTGCCAGCAGCTTAGGGGGCCAGGGGGCCCATGGCTACACCTTC,CASSLGGQGAHGYTF
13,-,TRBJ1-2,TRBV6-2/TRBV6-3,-,TGTGCCAGCAGTTACAGCGGGGCGCGGGGCTACACCTTC,CASSYSGARGYTF
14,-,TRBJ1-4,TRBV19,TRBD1,TGTGCCAGTAGCTCAGGGGGCGCGGGGGAAAAACTGTTTTTT,CASSSGGAGEKLFF
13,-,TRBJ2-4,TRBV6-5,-,TGTGCCAGCAGTCTAGGGGAATTAAACATTCAGTACTTC,CASSLGELNIQYF
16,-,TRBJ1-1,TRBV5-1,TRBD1,TGCGCCAGCAGCTTGAACAGGGGCTCGGGGAACACTGAAGCTTTCTTT,CASSLNRGSGNTEAFF
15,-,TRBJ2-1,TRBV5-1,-,TGCGCCAGCAGCTTGAGGGGACCCTGGGAGGATGAGCAGTTCTTC,CASSLRGPWEDEQFF
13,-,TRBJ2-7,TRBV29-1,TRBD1,TGCAGCGCCTGGGACAGGGGATTAAGCGAGCAGTACTTC,CSAWDRGLSEQYF
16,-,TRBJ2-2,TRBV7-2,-,TGTGCCAGCAGCTTACGGTCGGGACTGAACACCGGGGAGCTGTTTTTT,CASSLRSGLNTGELFF
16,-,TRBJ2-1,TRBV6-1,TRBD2,TGTGCCAGCAGTGGAGAAGCGGGGGCGGGGGACAATGAGCAGTTCTTC,CASSGEAGAGDNEQFF
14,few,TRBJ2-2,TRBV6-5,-,TGTGCCGCCCGCCGACAGACTAACACCGGGGAGCTGTTTTTT,CAARRQTNTGELFF
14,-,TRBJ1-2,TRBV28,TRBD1,TGTGCCAGCAGTTTATTGGAGGGGGCGTATGGCTACACCTTC,CASSLLEGAYGYTF
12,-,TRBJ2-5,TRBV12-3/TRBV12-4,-,TGTGCCAGCAAAGGGGCTGTGGAGACCCAGTACTTC,CASKGAVETQYF
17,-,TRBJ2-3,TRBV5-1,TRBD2,TGCGCCAGCAGAAGCAGTGCTAGCGGGGGGTACACAGATACGCAGTATTTT,CASRSSASGGYTDTQYF
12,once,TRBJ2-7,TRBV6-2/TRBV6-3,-,TGTGCCAGCAGTCTACTCCCCTACGAGCAGTACTTC,CASSLLPYEQYF